This T cell receptor beta chain derives from a study of human T cells and chemical hapten exposure. The wider study: A 2 cm by 2 cm inner upper arm patch received 2% DPC for sensitization. Patients were given diphenylcyclopropenone on the scalp weekly across the approximately 24-week study.

V was clipped by 5 bases and J by 1 base; unmatched bases: 1. The CDR3 contains 13 residues. Time point denoted: pre-sensitization, week 0. The sample's treatment: therapeutic diphenylcyclopropenone sensitization with weekly scalp DPC. Unfractionated whole blood was the source from which total RNA was extracted. This clonotype was counted at least ten times. Its antigen remains unknown. Study-wide points: Healthy individuals' immune responses may differ from those of donors, who had alopecia.

TCRdb ran MiXCR on the RACE reads and lists one entry per CDR3 protein. The repertoire holds a few hundred thousand distinct CDR3 sequences, more than 6.5% seen once, with over 2% in the top ten. V gene TRBV12-3 or TRBV12-4 combines with J gene TRBJ1-1; 7 bases map to TRBD1. The TCR sequence derives from a woman aged 40 to 50 with alopecia areata. Some clones in this sample may be carry-over from other donors' samples. The sample in question was whole blood, obtained in connection with sensitization to the hapten diphenylcyclopropenone (DPC). CDR3 DNA sequence: TGTGCCAGCAGTCGGACAGGGAACACTGAAGCTTTCTTT. Translated: CASSRTGNTEAFF.